The next 23 T cell receptor beta chains were all read from a single sample in a study of blood T cell repertoires in COVID-19. TCRdb keeps only in-frame clones here, not all; method: immunoSEQ multiplex PCR. The sample records hundreds of thousands of clones, around 85% being singletons. Material for sequencing was peripheral blood. Receptor source: a woman at least 80 years old with acute or convalescent COVID-19.

This clone was counted a few times. The chain has TRBV7-2 and TRBJ2-5, with 12 bases matching TRBD1. Trimming removed 6 bases from V and 5 bases from J; junction bases left unmatched: 10. Per the germline V gene, CDR1 is SGHTA and CDR2 is FQGNSA. The length of the CDR3 is 16 residues. CDR3 in amino acids: CASRTVGTGGAETQYF. CDR3 DNA: TGTGCCAGCAGAACGGTGGGGACAGGGGGCGCGGAGACCCAGTACTTC.

The V call is TRBV28, the J call TRBJ1-2; the match to TRBD1 covers 7 bases. The CDR3 sequence is 15 residues long. Per the germline V gene, CDR1 is MDHEN and CDR2 is SYDVKM. V was pared by 5 bases and J by 5 bases, with 11 bases of the junction left unmatched. In DNA, the CDR3 is TGTGCCAGCAGTCCGCTCCAGGGGGTGAAATATGGCTACACCTTC. Protein sequence: CASSPLQGVKYGYTF.

The J gene is TRBJ1-2, the V gene TRBV14; tentative D call: TRBD1 (6 bases). This CDR3 has 14 amino acids. Germline CDR1 is SGHDN and CDR2 is FVKESK. V shed 0 bases and J shed 7 bases, with 12 bases lying between them. The CDR3 spells CASSQDIGGVGYTF. The CDR3, as DNA: TGTGCCAGCAGCCAAGATATAGGGGGTGTTGGCTACACCTTC.

The V and J genes are TRBV5-1 and TRBJ1-2, with D unclear. The CDR3 spans 15 residues. Looked up from germline, CDR1 is SGHRS and CDR2 is YFSETQ. The germline V and J ends were trimmed by 2 bases and 4 bases, with 15 bases remaining between them. The CDR3 sequence: CASSFSTDSIYGYTF. CDR3 sequence (DNA): TGCGCCAGCAGCTTCTCGACGGACTCTATCTATGGCTACACCTTC.

J is TRBJ2-7 and V is TRBV28; 8 nucleotides line up with TRBD1. Unmatched junction bases numbered 4, after V lost 6 bases and J lost 0 bases. Germline CDR1 is MDHEN and CDR2 is SYDVKM. There are 14 residues in the CDR3. The CDR3 DNA sequence: TGTGCCAGCAGCAGACAGGGGTTCTCCTACGAGCAGTACTTC. This gives the protein CASSRQGFSYEQYF.

The chain uses TRBV21-1 and TRBJ2-3; TRBD1, the table's D call, lacks a check against the DNA. TRBV21-1 represents a pseudogene. The CDR3 is 15 amino acids. This CDR3 is CATAGTGGGTDTQYF. The CDR3 DNA is TGTGCCACCGCTGGGACAGGGGGCGGCACAGATACGCAGTATTTT.

The rearrangement joins TRBV27 to TRBJ2-5; 7 bases line up with TRBD1. The germline gives CDR1 MNHEY, CDR2 SMNVEV (reference sequence). With 5 bases clipped from V and 5 bases from J, the junction kept 11 bases outside the gene matches. The CDR3 has 15 amino acids. The CDR3 region has the DNA TGTGCCAGCAGTCGACAGGGTAGGAATGGGGAGACCCAGTACTTC. This translates into CASSRQGRNGETQYF.

The rearrangement uses TRBV5-6 and TRBJ2-2, with TRBD1 as a possible D gene (6 bases). The CDR3 has 15 residues. Per the germline V gene, CDR1 is SGHDT and CDR2 is YYEEEE. V was clipped by 5 bases and J by 6 bases, with 17 bases between them. The CDR3 DNA reads TGTGCCAGCAGACGGGACACCCGCTTCTCCGGGGAGCTGTTTTTT. It translates to CASRRDTRFSGELFF.

The chain employs TRBV28 and TRBJ1-1, with D maybe TRBD1 (5 bases). The germline V and J ends were trimmed by 3 bases and 4 bases, with 18 bases remaining between them. Germline V CDR1 and CDR2: MDHEN, SYDVKM. CDR3 length: 16 amino acids. This CDR3 reads CASSFLVGGSSTEAFF. DNA for the CDR3: TGTGCCAGCAGTTTTTTGGTGGGGGGGAGCAGCACTGAAGCTTTCTTT.

This clone has only one observation. This sequence joins TRBV9 and TRBJ1-1, with D hard to call. Between the trimmed V and J ends, which lost 0 bases and 3 bases, there was a span of 12 bases. This CDR3 is 15 amino acids long. Germline V gene sequence: CDR1 SGDLS, CDR2 YYNGEE. The DNA of the CDR3 is TGTGCCAGCAGCGTAGGGATAGGGAGGGACACTGAAGCTTTCTTT. Encoded protein: CASSVGIGRDTEAFF.

This chain connects TRBV5-6 to TRBJ1-5; a possible D gene is TRBD1 (6 bases). V was clipped by 4 bases and J by 4 bases, with 21 bases between them. The length of the CDR3 is 17 residues. Germline V lookup: CDR1 SGHDT, CDR2 YYEEEE. Written as DNA, the CDR3 is TGTGCCAGCAGCCATACGGGGGGCGCGTTCTGGAATCAGCCCCAGCATTTT. Its translation: CASSHTGGAFWNQPQHF.

The chain couples TRBV7-9 to TRBJ1-5; maybe TRBD1 (6 bases). Trimming stripped 0 bases from V and 2 bases from J, with 8 bases between. The CDR3 runs to 15 residues. Looked up from germline, CDR1 is SEHNR and CDR2 is FQNEAQ (reference sequence). CDR3 protein: CASSLAGGGNQPQHF. In DNA, the CDR3 is TGTGCCAGCAGCTTAGCAGGGGGTGGCAATCAGCCCCAGCATTTT.

This clone has a single count. The chain has TRBV12-3 or TRBV12-4 and TRBJ2-5; D is unclear. This CDR3 comprises 13 residues. The V gene lost 4 bases and the J gene lost 7 bases, with 13 bases spanning the gap. In DNA, the CDR3 is TGTGCCAGCAGTTACTCTAGTGTAGGGACCCAGTACTTC. Its protein is CASSYSSVGTQYF.

V usage is TRBV5-1 and J usage is TRBJ2-7, with TRBD2 matching 8 bases. The CDR3 spans 13 residues. Germline trimming cut 10 bases from V and 3 bases from J; bases unmatched to any gene: 9. Germline V lookup: CDR1 SGHRS, CDR2 YFSETQ. The CDR3 DNA is TGCGCCGGCACCGGGACTAGGGACTACGAGCAGTACTTC. Protein product: CAGTGTRDYEQYF.

The genes are TRBV18 and TRBJ1-5, with TRBD1 identical over 11 bases. The germline CDR1 and CDR2 sequences are KGHSH and LQKENI. CDR3 length: 15 residues. The V segment lost 3 bases and the J segment 5 bases; nucleotides outside the gene matches: 3. Written as DNA, the CDR3 is TGTGCCAGCTCACCGGACAGGGGGCAGGATCAGCCCCAGCATTTT. It codes for CASSPDRGQDQPQHF. Full variable domain (outside the CDR3, taken from reference TRBV18 and TRBJ1-5): NAGVMQNPRHLVRRRGQEARLRCSPMKGHSHVYWYRQLPEEGLKFMVYLQKENIIDESGMPKERFSAEFPKEGPSILRIQQVVRGDSAAYFCASSPDRGQDQPQHFGDGTRLSIL.

This clone was seen only once. V gene TRBV7-9 combines with J gene TRBJ1-2; 7 positions match TRBD1. The CDR3 sequence is 13 residues long. Losses at the gene ends were 5 bases for V and 4 bases for J; bases not matched to a gene: 4. The germline CDR1 and CDR2 sequences are SEHNR and FQNEAQ (reference sequence). The CDR3: CASSTGQFYGYTF. As DNA, the CDR3 is TGTGCCAGCAGCACGGGACAGTTCTATGGCTACACCTTC.

CDR3 coding DNA: TGTGCCAGCTCACCACAGGGGTTCGACGAGCAGTACTTC. Translated: CASSPQGFDEQYF. V usage is TRBV18 and J usage is TRBJ2-7; a possible D gene is TRBD1 (5 bases). CDR1 is KGHSH, CDR2 LQKENI, per germline. V shed 1 base and J shed 5 bases, with 9 bases lying between them. There are 13 residues in the CDR3.

V usage is TRBV5-4 and J usage is TRBJ2-5; TRBD1 matches at 10 bases. The germline V gene encodes CDR1 SGHNT and CDR2 YYREEE (reference sequence). The CDR3 totals 15 residues. V lost 1 base and J lost 5; bases outside the gene matches: 5. In nucleotides, the CDR3 is TGTGCCAGCAGCTTGTGGACAGGGGGGAGGGAGACCCAGTACTTC. Residues: CASSLWTGGRETQYF.

The J gene is TRBJ1-6, the V gene TRBV7-3; D is perhaps TRBD1 (5 bases). V lost 0 bases, J lost 8 bases, and 8 bases lay in between. CDR3 length: 14 amino acids. Germline assignment: CDR1 SGHTA and CDR2 FQGTGA. CDR3 amino acids: CASSLTGADSPLHF. The CDR3 DNA follows: TGTGCCAGCAGCTTAACAGGGGCGGATTCACCCCTCCACTTT.

The CDR3: CAISRGQGGDYGYTF. For the CDR3, the DNA is TGTGCCATCAGCCGCGGACAGGGAGGCGACTATGGCTACACCTTC. The V call is TRBV10-3, the J call TRBJ1-2, with 8 nucleotides matching TRBD1. J lost 3 bases, V lost 6 bases, and 9 bases had no gene match. The CDR3 is 15 residues long. Germline V lookup: CDR1 ENHRY, CDR2 SYGVKD.

This chain joins TRBV5-6 and TRBJ2-3, with a tentative D call TRBD2 (5 bases). Germline-derived CDR1 and CDR2 are SGHDT and YYEEEE. The CDR3 loop spans 13 amino acids. V gave up 4 bases and J gave up 5 bases, with 11 bases separating them. Here the CDR3 DNA reads TGTGCCAGCAGCGGACTGGTACAAGATACGCAGTATTTT. Encoded protein: CASSGLVQDTQYF.

The gene calls are TRBV28 and TRBJ2-2, with D possibly TRBD2 on 7 matching bases. V lost 5 bases and J 6 bases, leaving 19 bases between the germline ends. The length of the CDR3 is 16 residues. Germline assignment: CDR1 MDHEN and CDR2 SYDVKM. The CDR3 loop reads CASSPDRGGPPGELFF. The CDR3 coding sequence is TGTGCCAGCAGTCCCGATAGGGGGGGGCCGCCCGGGGAGCTGTTTTTT.

CDR3 region: CASSYTRDYKYNEQFF. Here the CDR3 DNA reads TGTGCCAGCAGCTATACCCGGGACTACAAGTACAATGAGCAGTTCTTC. The chain recombines TRBV5-8 with TRBJ2-1; 7 nucleotides agree with TRBD2. Per the germline V gene, CDR1 is SGHTS and CDR2 is YDEGEE. V shed 3 bases, J shed 4 bases, and the junction held 10 bases outside the gene matches. CDR3 length: 16 amino acids.